What follows are 10 T cell receptor beta chains derived from one specimen sequenced in a study of Graves' ophthalmopathy and Graves' hyperthyroidism. The study amplified TCR beta CDR3 regions using RNA transcripts. First-round RT-PCR employed HTBI primers, with a second-round multiplex PCR after it. MiXCR was run by TCRdb on the multiplex PCR reads, yielding one entry per CDR3 protein. In the table there are 650,000 to 800,000 distinct CDR3 sequences, roughly two fifths of which are singletons. The sample consisted of peripheral blood. These receptors all stem from an adult man with Graves' ophthalmopathy.

This sequence joins TRBV10-3 and TRBJ1-2; 9 bases fit TRBD1. The CDR3 is 15 amino acids. Germline values: CDR1 ENHRY, CDR2 SYGVKD. V lost 3 bases, J lost 1 base, and 3 bases stayed unmatched. The CDR3 sequence is CAISEEGQGNYGYTF. CDR3 DNA: TGTGCCATCAGTGAAGAGGGACAGGGTAACTATGGCTACACCTTC.

This clonotype showed up many times. The V and J genes are TRBV25-1 and TRBJ2-7; perhaps D is TRBD1 or TRBD2 (5 bases each). V gave up 5 bases and J gave up 3 bases, with 20 bases separating them. The CDR3 is 16 amino acids. Germline-derived CDR1 and CDR2 are MGHDK and SYGVNS. CDR3 loop: CASSHYFSGTHYEQYF. CDR3 nucleotide sequence: TGTGCCAGCAGTCATTATTTTTCCGGGACCCACTACGAGCAGTACTTC.

The chain combines TRBV20-1 with TRBJ1-5, with 10 bases aligning to TRBD1. Germline CDR1 is DFQATT and CDR2 is SNEGSKA (reference sequence). V dropped 3 bases and J dropped 11; count of bases not matched to a gene: 10. The CDR3 spans 14 residues. This CDR3 reads CSASYDRGPETQHF. In DNA form, the CDR3 reads TGCAGTGCTAGCTATGACAGGGGGCCAGAGACCCAGCATTTT.

The rearrangement uses TRBV2 and TRBJ2-4; D perhaps matches TRBD1 (6 bases). Trimming removed 2 bases at V and 0 bases at J, with 8 bases between. CDR1 is SNHLY, CDR2 FYNNEI, per germline. The CDR3 has 15 amino acids. CDR3 protein: CASSEQGLAKNIQYF. CDR3 bases: TGTGCCAGCAGTGAACAGGGGTTAGCCAAAAACATTCAGTACTTC.

The CDR3 DNA follows: TGTGCCTGGAGCATACAGGGAAATAGCAATCAGCCCCAGCATTTT. This sequence encodes CAWSIQGNSNQPQHF. The chain joins TRBV25-1 to TRBJ1-5; weak D call: TRBD1 (6 bases). Germline V gene sequence: CDR1 MGHDK, CDR2 SYGVNS. This CDR3 has 15 residues. V lost 11 bases and J lost 0, with 17 bases in between.

In the case of this clonotype: One base away lies a much larger clone, so this may be a sequencing read error. Here the CDR3 omits its conserved ending phenylalanine or tryptophan, so a read error is the likely source. This chain connects TRBV6-5 to TRBJ1-1, with D possibly matching TRBD1 (6 bases). Germline CDR1 and CDR2: MNHEY and SVGAGI. CDR3 length equals 16 residues. V shed 5 bases and J shed 0 bases, with 16 bases lying between them. CDR3 nucleotide sequence: TGTGCCAGCAGTGTATACAGGGAGGGTATGAACACTGAAGCTTTCTCT. This codes for CASSVYREGMNTEAFS.

The chain has TRBV11-2 and TRBJ2-5, with 8 bases identical to TRBD2. The trim removed 9 bases at V and 5 bases at J, leaving 8 bases unmatched. CDR1 and CDR2 from the germline V gene are SGHAT and FQNNGV. CDR3 length equals 13 residues. The CDR3 bases are TGTGCCAGTAACCCGGGAGGGAGGGAGACCCAGTACTTC. It specifies CASNPGGRETQYF.

The chain couples TRBV25-1 to TRBJ1-4; perhaps TRBD1 as D (5 bases). CDR1 MGHDK and CDR2 SYGVNS come from the germline V gene. The V gene lost 5 bases and the J gene lost 4 bases, with 8 bases spanning the gap. CDR3 length: 13 amino acids. DNA for the CDR3: TGTGCCAGCAGTCCGACAGTTAATGAAAAACTGTTTTTT. Translated: CASSPTVNEKLFF.

This clonotype was seen repeatedly, ten times or more. This sequence joins TRBV5-1 and TRBJ2-7; D remains unclear. The CDR3 has 13 residues. Germline V gene lookup returns CDR1 SGHRS and CDR2 YFSETQ. Trimming left V 4 bases short and J 7 bases short, with 15 bases between. For the CDR3, the DNA is TGCGCCAGCAGCAGGAGTCCCGCGTCTGAGCAGTACTTC. Its translation is CASSRSPASEQYF.

The chain is built from TRBV9 and TRBJ1-2, with 9 nucleotides matching TRBD1. CDR1 SGDLS and CDR2 YYNGEE come from the germline V gene. This CDR3 spans 11 amino acids. Unmatched junction bases numbered 5, after V lost 4 bases and J lost 13 bases. CDR3: CASSPGTGSTF. CDR3 DNA sequence: TGTGCCAGCAGCCCGGGGACAGGGAGCACCTTC.